This is a list of T cell receptor beta chains from one sample in a study of T-cell reconstitution after alpha-beta-depleted transplantation in children. TCRdb processed the PCR reads anew with MiXCR; each CDR3 protein has one entry. In the table there are a few hundred thousand distinct CDR3 sequences, approximately 7% of which are singletons. The specimen comprised PBMCs, sampled before TCRalphabeta/CD19-depleted stem cell transplant. The receptors were sampled from a boy aged 2 to 10 with acute lymphoblastic leukemia, due to receive a stem cell transplant. Both conserved end residues are part of each CDR3. A D gene is named only where the DNA matches it firmly. Rows give clone size only sometimes, using once, few, many, or a class for an expanded clone.

>-|-|TRBJ2-1|TRBV7-6
CASSLSEVAWNEQFF
TGTGCCAGCAGCTTGTCAGAAGTCGCTTGGAATGAGCAGTTCTTC
>-|-|TRBJ1-1|TRBV12-3/TRBV12-4
CTSSLAQGRESVNTEAFF
TGTACCAGCAGTTTAGCGCAGGGCAGAGAATCCGTGAACACTGAAGCTTTCTTT
>few|-|TRBJ2-5|TRBV7-2
CASSLESLGPGETQYF
TGTGCCAGCAGCTTAGAATCTCTCGGGCCGGGGGAGACCCAGTACTTC
>many|-|TRBJ2-2|TRBV6-5
CASRVPTGELFF
TGTGCCAGCAGAGTCCCTACCGGGGAGCTGTTTTTT
>many|-|TRBJ2-7|TRBV7-2
CASSLALVYEQYF
TGTGCCAGCAGCTTAGCGCTGGTATACGAGCAGTACTTC
>-|TRBD2|TRBJ2-1|TRBV3-1
CASCMTSGGLGFFNEQFF
TGTGCCAGCTGCATGACTAGCGGGGGACTTGGGTTTTTTAATGAGCAGTTCTTC
>-|-|TRBJ2-3|TRBV5-1
CASSLALAGPLTDTQYF
TGCGCCAGCAGCTTGGCCTTGGCGGGGCCTCTCACAGATACGCAGTATTTT
>many|TRBD2|TRBJ2-3|TRBV27
CASSSGTSGGRDTQYF
TGTGCCAGCAGTTCCGGGACTAGCGGGGGGCGGGATACGCAGTATTTT
>many|-|TRBJ2-1|TRBV29-1
CSVESPNIGAYEQFF
TGCAGCGTTGAGAGCCCGAACATTGGGGCGTATGAGCAGTTCTTC
>many|-|TRBJ2-7|TRBV29-1
CSIRDGASYEQYF
TGCAGCATCCGGGACGGAGCAAGCTACGAGCAGTACTTC
>many|-|TRBJ2-7|TRBV5-1
CASSLGQSSTYEQYF
TGCGCCAGCAGCTTGGGACAGAGCTCAACCTACGAGCAGTACTTC
>few|-|TRBJ1-1|TRBV18
CASSLTWSDTEAFF
TGTGCCAGCTCACTAACCTGGAGCGACACTGAAGCTTTCTTT
>-|-|TRBJ2-4|TRBV29-1
CSFGAWGDGIQYF
TGCAGCTTTGGGGCGTGGGGGGACGGCATTCAGTACTTC
>many|-|TRBJ2-5|TRBV15
CATSRDPGRGETQYF
TGTGCCACCAGCAGAGATCCGGGGCGGGGAGAGACCCAGTACTTC
>-|-|TRBJ2-3|TRBV12-3/TRBV12-4
CASSLTAGSRAQYF
TGTGCCAGCAGTTTGACAGCGGGCTCTCGTGCGCAGTATTTT
>-|-|TRBJ1-2|TRBV7-9
CASSPGGSIYGYTF
TGTGCCAGCAGCCCCGGGGGCAGCATCTATGGCTACACCTTC
>many|-|TRBJ1-5|TRBV5-1
CASSLTGEGGQPQHF
TGCGCCAGCAGCTTAACAGGTGAAGGGGGTCAGCCCCAGCATTTT